The 29 T cell receptor beta chains below all came from one sample that was sequenced in a study of cytomegalovirus exposure and HLA in healthy donors. In the PCR, 60 Vbeta and 13 Jbeta primers were used. Data came from immunoSEQ multiplex PCR; TCRdb stores just in-frame clones and leaves some out. The sample has roughly 180,000 clones, roughly three quarters seen once; the top ten hold 2.5%. Sequenced material: PBMCs. These receptors were collected from a woman aged 30 to 39 in good health and CMV-seropositive.

This clone was seen a handful of times. The chain links TRBV28 to TRBJ1-2, with a possible D match to TRBD1 (5 bases). The germline gives CDR1 MDHEN, CDR2 SYDVKM. Trimming took 3 bases from V and 5 from J, leaving 16 bases between them. This CDR3 region has 15 residues. CDR3 nucleotides: TGTGCCAGCAGTTTCCCCAGGGTCTCCTCATATGGCTACACCTTC. This codes for CASSFPRVSSYGYTF.

The genes are TRBV6-1 and TRBJ2-7, with 8 bases fitting TRBD1. The germline gives CDR1 MNHNS, CDR2 SASEGT. The trim removed 7 bases at V and 0 bases at J, leaving 8 bases unmatched. CDR3 length: 15 amino acids. CDR3 in DNA: TGTGCCAGCATCCCACGACAGGGGAGCTCCTACGAGCAGTACTTC. The encoded protein is CASIPRQGSSYEQYF.

The V gene is TRBV7-9, the J gene TRBJ2-5; 10 nucleotides line up with TRBD1. CDR1 SEHNR and CDR2 FQNEAQ come from the germline V gene (reference sequence). The trim removed 5 bases at V and 4 bases at J, leaving 7 bases unmatched. The CDR3 totals 15 residues. CDR3 loop: CASSIRDRGIETQYF. CDR3 coding DNA: TGTGCCAGCAGCATCCGGGACAGGGGAATAGAGACCCAGTACTTC.

The chain recombines TRBV7-9 with TRBJ2-7; 7 bases agree with TRBD2. The CDR3 is 16 residues long. Trimming took 5 bases from V and 5 from J; bases not matched to a gene: 15. The V gene's germline CDR1 is SEHNR and CDR2 FQNEAQ (reference sequence). The CDR3 is CASSPEFGHRGDEQYF. CDR3 in DNA: TGTGCCAGCAGCCCGGAGTTCGGACACCGGGGGGACGAGCAGTACTTC. Using reference TRBV7-9 and TRBJ2-7 for the parts outside the CDR3, the full variable domain is DTGVSQNPRHKITKRGQNVTFRCDPISEHNRLYWYRQTLGQGPEFLTYFQNEAQLEKSRLLSDRFSAERPKGSFSTLEIQRTEQGDSAMYLCASSPEFGHRGDEQYFGPGTRLTVT.

The chain joins TRBV5-1 to TRBJ2-7; tentative D call: TRBD2 (5 bases). Trimming removed 3 bases at V and 5 bases at J, with 18 bases between. The CDR3 extends over 15 amino acids. CDR1 and CDR2 (germline): SGHRS, YFSETQ. CDR3 amino acids: CASSSVGRTGNEQYF. The CDR3 nucleotides read TGCGCCAGCAGCTCCGTGGGGAGAACGGGAAACGAGCAGTACTTC. The full variable domain, completed using reference TRBV5-1 and TRBJ2-7, is KAGVTQTPRYLIKTRGQQVTLSCSPISGHRSVSWYQQTPGQGLQFLFEYFSETQRNKGNFPGRFSGRQFSNSRSEMNVSTLELGDSALYLCASSSVGRTGNEQYFGPGTRLTVT.

This clone was seen a few times. V is TRBV28 and J is TRBJ1-2; TRBD1 agrees at 9 bases. The V segment lost 1 base and the J segment 8 bases; nucleotides outside the gene matches: 8. CDR3 length: 15 amino acids. Germline-derived CDR1 and CDR2 are MDHEN and SYDVKM. CDR3 loop: CASSLLQGADRGYTF. CDR3 coding DNA: TGTGCCAGCAGTTTATTACAGGGGGCGGATCGAGGCTACACCTTC.

This clone was recorded only once. The chain links TRBV29-1 to TRBJ2-1; 11 bases align to TRBD2. Germline V lookup: CDR1 SQVTM, CDR2 ANQGSEA. This CDR3 spans 18 amino acids. Trimming took 1 base from V and 2 from J; bases not matched to a gene: 10. CDR3 region: CSVEGVSGGAPAYNEQFF. Written as DNA, the CDR3 is TGCAGCGTTGAAGGAGTTAGCGGGGGGGCGCCAGCCTACAATGAGCAGTTCTTC.

This clone was observed a few times. The gene calls are TRBV5-1 and TRBJ2-5; D is possibly TRBD1 (6 bases). The V gene lost 4 bases and the J gene lost 4 bases, with 14 bases spanning the gap. Germline CDR1 is SGHRS and CDR2 is YFSETQ. This CDR3 has 14 amino acids. This chain's CDR3 is CASSDTGRVETQYF. Written as DNA, the CDR3 is TGCGCCAGCAGCGACACAGGGAGAGTAGAGACCCAGTACTTC.

This sequence joins TRBV5-1 and TRBJ1-2; 9 bases are a match to TRBD1. Losses at the gene ends were 4 bases for V and 8 bases for J; bases not matched to a gene: 6. The CDR3 sequence is 13 residues long. Germline CDR1 SGHRS, CDR2 YFSETQ. The CDR3 spells CASSRGQGDGYTF. CDR3 coding DNA: TGCGCCAGCAGCCGGGGACAGGGTGACGGCTACACCTTC.

The rearrangement links TRBV5-1 to TRBJ1-1, with 11 nucleotides matching TRBD1. Unmatched junction bases numbered 6, after V lost 5 bases and J lost 3 bases. This CDR3 has 15 residues. Germline-derived CDR1 and CDR2 are SGHRS and YFSETQ. The CDR3 reads CASSGTGGGDTEAFF. The CDR3 coding sequence is TGCGCCAGCAGTGGGACAGGGGGTGGGGACACTGAAGCTTTCTTT.

V gene TRBV4-2 combines with J gene TRBJ2-7; D might be TRBD2 (5 bases). This CDR3 is built from 15 residues. Per the germline V gene, CDR1 is LGHNA and CDR2 is YNFKEQ. V lost 1 base, J lost 9 bases, and 19 bases lay in between. CDR3 nucleotides: TGTGCCAGCAGCCAAGTTATGGGCTGGGGAGACGGGCAGTACTTC. Translation gives CASSQVMGWGDGQYF.

The chain couples TRBV4-3 to TRBJ1-1; D ambiguous. This CDR3 spans 17 amino acids. The germline gives CDR1 LGHNA, CDR2 YSLEER. With 0 bases removed from V and 1 base from J, the gap between germline ends came to 15 bases. This CDR3 is CASSQEDSNTPNTEAFF. The CDR3 DNA is TGCGCCAGCAGCCAAGAGGATAGCAATACACCGAACACTGAAGCTTTCTTT.

The chain uses TRBV7-9 and TRBJ1-2; TRBD1 matches 7 bases. This CDR3 contains 13 residues. The germline V gene has CDR1 SEHNR and CDR2 FQNEAQ (reference sequence). Trimming cost V 4 bases and J 6 bases; bases outside gene matches: 5. The CDR3 reads CASSWGQPDGYTF. In nucleotides, the CDR3 is TGTGCCAGCAGCTGGGGACAGCCCGATGGCTACACCTTC.

The J gene is TRBJ2-7, the V gene TRBV2; D call uncertain. V dropped 4 bases and J dropped 2 bases, with 18 bases sitting between them. Looked up from germline, CDR1 is SNHLY and CDR2 is FYNNEI. The CDR3 has 16 residues. The CDR3 is CASSVPAVRSPYEQYF. The CDR3 nucleotides read TGTGCCAGCAGTGTACCTGCCGTCCGGTCCCCCTACGAGCAGTACTTC.

The chain couples TRBV7-2 to TRBJ2-1; D is undetermined. The V and J ends lost 2 bases and 4 bases respectively, with 9 bases between them. CDR1 is SGHTA, CDR2 FQGNSA, per germline. The CDR3 length is 14 residues. In DNA, the CDR3 is TGTGCCAGCAGCTTACTGGCGGCTTACAATGAGCAGTTCTTC. Its translation is CASSLLAAYNEQFF.

This clone was detected once. The gene calls are TRBV28 and TRBJ2-5, with D possibly matching TRBD2 (6 bases). The CDR3 is 14 amino acids. V was cut by 7 bases and J by 2 bases, with 14 bases left in between. Germline assignment: CDR1 MDHEN and CDR2 SYDVKM. The CDR3 DNA follows: TGTGCCAGCACCATACTCGGGACTCAAGAGACCCAGTACTTC. It translates to CASTILGTQETQYF.

The rearrangement uses TRBV27 and TRBJ1-5; TRBD1 matches 8 bases. CDR1 is MNHEY, CDR2 SMNVEV, per germline (reference sequence). CDR3 length equals 16 residues. V dropped 5 bases and J dropped 6; count of bases not matched to a gene: 12. DNA for the CDR3: TGTGCCAGCAGTCCTAGGACAGGGAGGATAGGTCAGCCCCAGCATTTT. It translates to CASSPRTGRIGQPQHF.

The chain carries TRBV6-5 and TRBJ2-5; D may be TRBD1 (5 bases). V shed 0 bases and J shed 5 bases, with 10 bases lying between them. The CDR3 spans 14 residues. The germline V gene has CDR1 MNHEY and CDR2 SVGAGI. The CDR3 DNA is TGTGCCAGCAGTTACTCGCCCAGGGTGGAGACCCAGTACTTC. Translation: CASSYSPRVETQYF.

The rearrangement links TRBV6-5 to TRBJ2-7; 9 bases map to TRBD2. Trimming removed 3 bases from V and 2 bases from J; junction bases left unmatched: 5. CDR1 is MNHEY and CDR2 is SVGAGI in the germline V gene. The CDR3 loop spans 15 amino acids. In nucleotides, the CDR3 is TGTGCCAGCAGTTATGGCAGCGGGGGGCCCTACGAGCAGTACTTC. This gives the protein CASSYGSGGPYEQYF.

This chain joins TRBV28 and TRBJ1-5; TRBD1 matches 8 bases. CDR1 and CDR2 from the germline V gene are MDHEN and SYDVKM. V shed 6 bases and J 7 bases; nucleotides not matched to a gene: 14. The CDR3 is made up of 16 amino acids. As DNA, the CDR3 is TGTGCCAGCAGACTTGACAGGGGAGGTTGGGAGCAGCCCCAGCATTTT. Its protein product is CASRLDRGGWEQPQHF.

The chain combines TRBV19 with TRBJ1-5; 11 bases agree with TRBD1. Germline V gene lookup returns CDR1 LNHDA and CDR2 SQIVND (reference sequence). The CDR3 extends over 15 amino acids. V lost 7 bases, J lost 7 bases, and 9 bases stayed unmatched. The CDR3 reads CASNPRTGGRQPQHF. The CDR3, as DNA: TGTGCCAGTAATCCCCGGACAGGGGGCAGACAGCCCCAGCATTTT.

This chain links TRBV5-1 with TRBJ1-2; D gene ambiguous. The V gene's germline CDR1 is SGHRS and CDR2 YFSETQ. Trimming removed 5 bases at V and 8 bases at J, with 13 bases between. CDR3 length: 12 amino acids. As DNA, the CDR3 is TGCGCCAGCAGGCTAGGATCCGACGGCTACACCTTC. Translation gives CASRLGSDGYTF.

The chain employs TRBV10-3 and TRBJ2-1; 10 bases are a match to TRBD2. With 5 bases clipped from V and 5 bases from J, the junction kept 9 bases outside the gene matches. This CDR3 region has 16 residues. CDR1 and CDR2 from the germline V gene are ENHRY and SYGVKD. The CDR3 DNA reads TGTGCCATCAGTCAGAATTCCGGGACTAGCGACAATGAGCAGTTCTTC. It codes for CAISQNSGTSDNEQFF.

This clone was observed a handful of times. The chain links TRBV5-8 to TRBJ1-3; TRBD1 agrees at 7 bases. Germline assignment: CDR1 SGHTS and CDR2 YDEGEE. J gave up 5 bases and V 4 bases, and 3 bases lay outside the gene matches. This CDR3 comprises 13 residues. The CDR3 sequence is CASSETGRNTIYF. CDR3 nucleotides: TGTGCCAGCAGCGAGACAGGGAGAAACACCATATATTTT.

The chain combines TRBV11-3 with TRBJ2-3; 9 nucleotides align to TRBD2. After removal of 2 bases from V and 2 bases from J, the junction contained 5 bases not matched to a gene. The CDR3 runs to 16 residues. CDR1 SGHNT and CDR2 YENEEA come from the germline V gene. DNA of the CDR3: TGTGCCAGCAGCTTAAAAGCGGGGGGACTCACAGATACGCAGTATTTT. Amino acids: CASSLKAGGLTDTQYF.

The genes are TRBV28 and TRBJ2-5, with 9 bases that match TRBD1. The J call may be mistaken, given a closer DNA end match to TRBJ2-7. CDR1 is MDHEN and CDR2 is SYDVKM in the germline V gene. The CDR3 extends over 15 amino acids. The CDR3 is CASSSTGGPLYEQYF. The CDR3 region has the DNA TGTGCCAGCAGTTCGACAGGGGGGCCCTTGTACGAGCAGTACTTC.

V usage is TRBV11-2 and J usage is TRBJ2-3; D gene ambiguous. From germline, CDR1 is SGHAT and CDR2 FQNNGV. The V end was cut by 3 bases, the J end by 3 bases, with 19 bases between. There are 17 residues in the CDR3. The CDR3 DNA reads as TGTGCCAGCAGCTTTACGAGGAATCCGAGACCAACAGATACGCAGTATTTT. Protein: CASSFTRNPRPTDTQYF.

The chain carries TRBV5-1 and TRBJ2-7; 8 bases fit TRBD1. In germline, CDR1 is SGHRS, CDR2 YFSETQ. J lost 5 bases, V lost 3 bases, and 7 bases had no gene match. The CDR3 loop spans 14 amino acids. The CDR3 loop is CASSSGQGLHEQYF. In DNA, the CDR3 is TGCGCCAGCAGCTCCGGACAGGGTCTGCACGAGCAGTACTTC.

J is TRBJ2-6 and V is TRBV4-3, with D maybe TRBD2 (5 bases). Looked up from germline, CDR1 is LGHNA and CDR2 is YSLEER. Trimming cost V 1 base and J 3 bases, with 10 bases left between them. The CDR3 contains 16 residues. The CDR3 coding sequence is TGCGCCAGCAGCCAAGCGTCGAGGGTTGGGGCCAACGTCCTGACTTTC. Residues: CASSQASRVGANVLTF.